This TCR beta chain was profiled in a study of blood T cells in healthy people across ages. A second PCR of roughly 7 to 11 cycles used a sample-barcoded 5' primer and a J-beta primer mix. TCRdb recomputed calls from the 5' RACE reads with MiXCR, one row per CDR3 protein. The sample lists around 1,000,000 distinct CDR3 sequences; approximately 25% were seen once. Germline CDR1 is SGHDN and CDR2 is FVKESK. Unmatched junction bases numbered 3, after V lost 4 bases and J lost 3 bases. CDR3 length equals 15 residues. These same data were also listed under a study on T cells of mothers and their children. According to that study: The entire RNA extract went into cDNA synthesis at about 1.5 ug per 15 ul. No clone of persistent microchimeric T cells was detected.

The sequencing sample was made of blood. The origin of this receptor is a girl aged 2 to 9 in good health. This chain joins TRBV14 and TRBJ2-6; TRBD2 matches 7 bases. Here the CDR3 DNA reads TGTGCCAGCAGCCGACGGGGGGTTGGGGCCAACGTCCTGACTTTC. Translation: CASSRRGVGANVLTF.